The rows below give T cell receptor beta chains drawn from one sample of a study of tumor-infiltrating lymphocytes in primary liver carcinoma. TCRdb re-derived calls from the multiplex PCR reads in MiXCR, one entry per CDR3 protein. Of roughly 120,000 distinct CDR3 sequences listed, 55% to 70% are singletons. The sequenced material came from tumor-adjacent normal liver tissue. The source is a woman aged 55-69 years with primary liver carcinoma and hepatitis B virus infection. Each CDR3 is given without its conserved first and last residue.

J gene | V gene | CDR3 length | CDR3 protein
TRBJ1-2 | TRBV11-2 | 12 | ASSSETGNVGYT
TRBJ2-1 | TRBV6-1 | 14 | TSSRLAGDTYNEQF
TRBJ2-1 | TRBV6-5 | 15 | ASTPQGLGGGLNEQF
TRBJ2-7 | TRBV29-1 | 12 | SVIGQSGGYEQH
TRBJ2-5 | TRBV6-5 | 11 | TSRWTLGETQY
TRBJ2-1 | TRBV11-2 | 14 | TSSYGTSGGYNEQF
TRBJ2-1 | TRBV28 | 15 | ASSDPLSVGQGNERF
TRBJ2-3 | TRBV12-5 | 13 | ASDLGQTAGDTQY
TRBJ2-1 | TRBV7-8 | 14 | ASTLVSRGKYNEQF
TRBJ1-3 | TRBV6-5 | 14 | ASPGRRQGSGNTIY
TRBJ2-2 | TRBV6-2/TRBV6-3 | 12 | ASIQMASTGELF
TRBJ2-7 | TRBV5-6 | 15 | ASSWGTSGLRPREHY
TRBJ2-4 | TRBV5-1 | 14 | ASSLSGLPTKNIQY
TRBJ1-1 | TRBV28 | 13 | ASSTNRIMDTEAF
TRBJ2-2 | TRBV29-1 | 15 | SVSGLNGVRAGGELF
TRBJ2-3 | TRBV5-4 | 11 | ASDTPAVDTQY
TRBJ2-2 | TRBV10-1 | 11 | AGSDADTGELF
TRBJ1-4 | TRBV29-1 | 11 | SGMTGGNEELF
TRBJ2-2 | TRBV7-9 | 12 | IIAAETGTGELF
TRBJ2-3 | TRBV7-3 | 14 | ASSGGLAGEADTQY
TRBJ2-3 | TRBV11-2 | 15 | ASSLAQRSLRGVTKY
TRBJ2-1 | TRBV5-4 | 15 | ASSLLLGGGTYNEQF
TRBJ2-3 | TRBV20-1 | 13 | SARDGGSSTDTQY
TRBJ2-1 | TRBV11-2 | 13 | ASNLGGGSYNELF
TRBJ1-6 | TRBV10-3 | 11 | AVQEVLDSPLH
TRBJ2-1 | TRBV12-3/TRBV12-4 | 13 | ASSPGGTAYIEQF
TRBJ2-4 | TRBV11-2 | 12 | ASSTGTGLNIQY
TRBJ2-4 | TRBV11-2 | 14 | ASSLRREGRNHIQY
TRBJ2-3 | TRBV5-6 | 12 | ASSLIRGTDTQY
TRBJ2-1 | TRBV5-6 | 15 | ASSLTDWTSGLNEQF
TRBJ2-7 | TRBV11-2 | 12 | ASSFGTPLYEQY
TRBJ2-1 | TRBV4-1 | 13 | ASSQDSAGYLGQS
TRBJ1-4 | TRBV11-2 | 10 | ASNLWGGLLF
TRBJ2-5 | TRBV7-8 | 13 | ARSFCNGCWETQY
TRBJ1-2 | TRBV29-1 | 10 | SVHNGDYGYT
TRBJ2-1 | TRBV5-5 | 10 | ASVQQVNEQF
TRBJ2-3 | TRBV29-1 | 10 | SVETGADTEY
TRBJ2-5 | TRBV29-1 | 13 | SVGEATGEQETQY
TRBJ1-3 | TRBV4-2 | 14 | ASSQGQGGSGNTIY
TRBJ2-1 | TRBV29-1 | 15 | SVEGVGGEISYNEQF
TRBJ2-1 | TRBV11-2 | 10 | ANSMGRKKQF
TRBJ2-3 | TRBV11-3 | 17 | GSSRGTSGLTFQRDTQY
TRBJ2-2 | TRBV6-5 | 12 | ASSPDREAGELL
TRBJ2-1 | TRBV6-5 | 12 | VSSYSLSTNEQF
TRBJ2-5 | TRBV28 | 11 | ASSPGSQETQY
TRBJ2-5 | TRBV10-3 | 12 | PISLSGKGETQY
TRBJ1-2 | TRBV6-1 | 11 | ARSESEQYGYS
TRBJ2-7 | TRBV7-9 | 13 | ASNLAGGSTYEQY